One and the same sample provided the 9 T cell receptor beta chains below, sequenced in a study of T cell repertoires in cytomegalovirus infection. Via MiXCR, TCRdb re-called the reads, giving one row per CDR3 protein. The sample shows 150,000 to 200,000 distinct CDR3 sequences, about an eighth of them seen only once. Sequencing was done on a sample of PBMCs. These receptors all come from a human donor in good health (CMV status not recorded). Some clones in this sample may be carry-over from other donors' samples.

V is TRBV9 and J is TRBJ1-1, with D hard to call. The ends were cut back, 4 bases at V and 0 bases at J, with 13 bases in the middle. CDR3 length: 15 residues. Germline V lookup: CDR1 SGDLS, CDR2 YYNGEE. For the CDR3, the DNA is TGTGCCAGCAGCCCCCGGACCCTTTTGAACACTGAAGCTTTCTTT. Protein product: CASSPRTLLNTEAFF.

This clonotype was seen a handful of times. The rearrangement uses TRBV5-6 and TRBJ1-2; D call uncertain. V was pared by 3 bases and J by 3 bases, with 6 bases between. The CDR3 sequence is 12 residues long. Germline lookup yields CDR1 SGHDT and CDR2 YYEEEE. The chain's CDR3 is CASSSPYYGYTF. The CDR3 bases are TGTGCCAGCAGCTCTCCCTACTATGGCTACACCTTC.

This rearrangement joins TRBV10-3 to TRBJ1-2, with D possibly being TRBD1 (6 bases). The V end was cut by 2 bases, the J end by 0 bases, with 16 bases between. This CDR3 contains 17 residues. Germline V lookup: CDR1 ENHRY, CDR2 SYGVKD. The CDR3 bases are TGTGCCATCAGTGAGGGTGGACAGCCTAAGCCTAACTATGGCTACACCTTC. Translation: CAISEGGQPKPNYGYTF.

V is TRBV29-1 and J is TRBJ2-2; D is unclear. The CDR3 loop spans 14 amino acids. Trimming removed 4 bases from V and 0 bases from J, with 9 bases in between. Germline V gene sequence: CDR1 SQVTM, CDR2 ANQGSEA. The CDR3, as DNA: TGCAGCGTTGCCTTTGCCGCGAACACCGGGGAGCTGTTTTTT. Its protein is CSVAFAANTGELFF.

This clonotype was seen many times. The rearrangement uses TRBV11-2 and TRBJ2-1, with TRBD2 matching over 7 bases. CDR3 length: 11 amino acids. Germline loops: CDR1 SGHAT, CDR2 FQNNGV. The CDR3 sequence is CAAGLSNEQFF. CDR3 DNA: TGTGCAGCGGGACTTAGCAATGAGCAGTTCTTC.

The V call is TRBV2, the J call TRBJ2-6, with 11 nucleotides matching TRBD1. V shed 4 bases and J 1 base; nucleotides not matched to a gene: 3. Germline CDR1 SNHLY, CDR2 FYNNEI. The CDR3 is made up of 17 amino acids. The CDR3 loop is CASSGGTGGSGANVLTF. In nucleotides, the CDR3 is TGTGCCAGCAGTGGGGGGACAGGGGGATCTGGGGCCAACGTCCTGACTTTC. Full variable domain (missing parts from reference TRBV2 and TRBJ2-6): EPEVTQTPSHQVTQMGQEVILRCVPISNHLYFYWYRQILGQKVEFLVSFYNNEISEKSEIFDDQFSVERPDGSNFTLKIRSTKLEDSAMYFCASSGGTGGSGANVLTFGAGSRLTVL.

This clonotype showed up many times. This rearrangement joins TRBV6-2 or TRBV6-3 to TRBJ1-5, with D perhaps TRBD1 (6 bases). The CDR3 extends over 13 amino acids. Germline CDR1 is MNHEY and CDR2 is SVGEGT. Trimming shortened V by 5 bases and J by 7 bases, and 12 bases separated the two germline ends. The CDR3, as DNA: TGTGCCAGCAGTGACAGGTTCGGCCAGCCCCAGCATTTT. Protein product: CASSDRFGQPQHF.

This clonotype was observed many times. This chain joins TRBV28 and TRBJ2-4, with D possibly TRBD2 on 5 matching bases. Per germline, CDR1 MDHEN and CDR2 SYDVKM. The CDR3 spans 13 residues. V lost 8 bases, J lost 5 bases, and 13 bases lay in between. The CDR3 here is CASLDYHENIQYF. CDR3 nucleotides: TGTGCCAGCCTTGACTACCATGAAAACATTCAGTACTTC.

There are many counts of this clonotype. This sequence joins TRBV7-8 and TRBJ2-2; D is uncertain. The length of the CDR3 is 15 residues. Trimming removed 5 bases from V and 1 base from J, with 11 bases in between. Germline V CDR1 and CDR2: SGHVS, FQNEAQ. As DNA, the CDR3 is TGTGCCAGCAGCCGCAGGAGATTGAACACCGGGGAGCTGTTTTTT. Encoded protein: CASSRRRLNTGELFF.